This TCR beta chain was recorded in a study of regulatory T cells in long-lasting Graves disease. Study-wide results and caveats: Newly diagnosed disease favored TRBV20-1 and TRBJ2-1 over persistent disease.

Time point described: newly diagnosed GD, antithyroid drugs for less than 3 months. PBMCs were the source of the RNA used for TCR sequencing. In its sample, this clonotype was seen many times. Its antigen is not known. Arm-PCR with iRepertoire HTBI primers amplified the CDR3 regions for these TCR beta libraries. TCRdb reprocessed the multiplex PCR reads via MiXCR and lists one record per CDR3 protein. The sample includes some 330,000 distinct CDR3 sequences, 10% to 15% seen only once; the top ten take approximately 17%. Germline loops: CDR1 SEHNR, CDR2 FQNEAQ (reference sequence). V lost 5 bases and J lost 8; bases outside the gene matches: 12. The CDR3 has 15 amino acids. A further study also used this sample, focusing on T cells in Graves' hyperthyroidism and ophthalmopathy.

The chain couples TRBV7-9 to TRBJ2-1; TRBD2 matches at 7 bases. This receptor was obtained from a woman younger than 35 with Graves disease. Sequenced material: peripheral blood mononuclear cells (PBMCs), taken at new diagnosis, from a patient treated with antithyroid drugs. CDR3 region: CASSPLAGSGYEQFF. DNA for the CDR3: TGTGCCAGCAGCCCATTAGCGGGCAGTGGGTATGAGCAGTTCTTC. Supplemented by reference TRBV7-9 and TRBJ2-1, the full variable domain reads DTGVSQNPRHKITKRGQNVTFRCDPISEHNRLYWYRQTLGQGPEFLTYFQNEAQLEKSRLLSDRFSAERPKGSFSTLEIQRTEQGDSAMYLCASSPLAGSGYEQFFGPGTRLTVL.